The 11 T cell receptor beta chains in this list originate from one sample, sequenced in a study of shared clonotypes between healthy human individuals. Using immunoSEQ multiplex PCR, the repertoire was profiled, and TCRdb retains in-frame clones only, with some absent. The data show about 1.4 million clones, roughly 96% seen once. Sequenced material: naive CD4+ T cells sorted from blood. Subset reported: CD45RA+ positively selected. The source is a man aged 30 to 39 in good health.

V gene TRBV15 combines with J gene TRBJ2-3, with 10 bases fitting TRBD2. Per the germline V gene, CDR1 is LNHNV and CDR2 is YYDKDF (reference sequence). The CDR3 covers 18 residues. V lost 2 bases, J lost 2 bases, and 10 bases stayed unmatched. CDR3 loop: CATSRPNGLADFTDTQYF. The DNA of the CDR3 is TGTGCCACCAGCAGACCTAACGGACTAGCGGACTTCACAGATACGCAGTATTTT. Full variable domain (remainder filled in from reference TRBV15 and TRBJ2-3): DAMVIQNPRYQVTQFGKPVTLSCSQTLNHNVMYWYQQKSSQAPKLLFHYYDKDFNNEADTPDNFQSRRPNTSFCFLDIRSPGLGDTAMYLCATSRPNGLADFTDTQYFGPGTRLTVL.

This clone has only one observation. V usage is TRBV30 and J usage is TRBJ2-7; 9 bases map to TRBD2. Looked up from germline, CDR1 is GTSNPN and CDR2 is SVGIG (reference sequence). The CDR3 consists of 15 residues. J gave up 6 bases and V 6 bases, and 15 bases lay outside the gene matches. The CDR3 bases are TGTGCCTGCAGACACCGGCGTAGCGGGAGTGGCGAGCAGTACTTC. This gives the protein CACRHRRSGSGEQYF.

V and J are TRBV6-5 and TRBJ1-1; 7 nucleotides align to TRBD1. J gave up 9 bases and V 0 bases, and 4 bases lay outside the gene matches. The CDR3 extends over 13 amino acids. Germline CDR1 MNHEY, CDR2 SVGAGI. Written as DNA, the CDR3 is TGTGCCAGCAGTTACTCCTCGGACAGGAAAGCTTTCTTT. Protein sequence: CASSYSSDRKAFF.

This chain joins TRBV5-8 and TRBJ1-5; weak D call: TRBD1 (5 bases). Trimming took 4 bases from V and 6 from J, leaving 14 bases between them. Germline V gene lookup returns CDR1 SGHTS and CDR2 YDEGEE. CDR3 length equals 14 residues. The CDR3 DNA follows: TGTGCCAGCAGCAACTACGGGGGGGTTCAGCCCCAGCATTTT. Amino acid sequence: CASSNYGGVQPQHF. The full variable domain, completed using reference TRBV5-8 and TRBJ1-5, is EAGVTQSPTHLIKTRGQQATLRCSPISGHTSVYWYQQALGLGLQFLLWYDEGEERNRGNFPPRFSGRQFPNYSSELNVNALELEDSALYLCASSNYGGVQPQHFGDGTRLSIL.

V is TRBV10-1 and J is TRBJ1-1; tentative D call: TRBD1 (5 bases). V was cut by 6 bases and J by 5 bases, with 13 bases left in between. Germline V gene lookup returns CDR1 WNHNN and CDR2 SYGVQD (reference sequence). This CDR3 spans 13 amino acids. The CDR3 region is CASSAIQGTEAFF. The CDR3 DNA is TGCGCCAGCAGCGCTATCCAGGGAACTGAAGCTTTCTTT.

The chain joins TRBV18 to TRBJ1-5; D is uncertain. From germline, CDR1 is KGHSH and CDR2 LQKENI. The CDR3 has 12 residues. Trimming removed 3 bases at V and 9 bases at J, with 9 bases between. The CDR3 DNA sequence: TGTGCCAGCTCACCGGGCCCATCGCCCCAGCATTTT. This translates into CASSPGPSPQHF.

In regard to this clone: The identical CDR3 is also encoded by other nucleotide sequences in the sample. This chain connects TRBV18 to TRBJ2-5; D call uncertain. CDR3 length equals 13 residues. From germline, CDR1 is KGHSH and CDR2 LQKENI. Trimming stripped 0 bases from V and 2 bases from J, with 4 bases between. The CDR3 nucleotides read TGTGCCAGCTCACCACCTCCACAAGAGACCCAGTACTTC. Protein product: CASSPPPQETQYF.

This chain uses TRBV7-9 with TRBJ2-7, with TRBD1 matching 10 bases. With V trimmed by 2 bases and J by 5 bases, 12 bases remained unmatched. Per the germline V gene, CDR1 is SEHNR and CDR2 is FQNEAQ (reference sequence). This CDR3 contains 17 residues. The CDR3 DNA is TGTGCCAGCAGCTTAAGGCGACCGGGACAGGGGAGTAACGAGCAGTACTTC. Its protein product is CASSLRRPGQGSNEQYF. Together with reference TRBV7-9 and TRBJ2-7, the CDR3 gives the full variable domain: DTGVSQNPRHKITKRGQNVTFRCDPISEHNRLYWYRQTLGQGPEFLTYFQNEAQLEKSRLLSDRFSAERPKGSFSTLEIQRTEQGDSAMYLCASSLRRPGQGSNEQYFGPGTRLTVT.

V and J are TRBV7-8 and TRBJ2-3, with 9 nucleotides matching TRBD2. V was pared by 0 bases and J by 5 bases, with 12 bases of the junction left unmatched. The CDR3 has 18 amino acids. Germline V gives CDR1 SGHVS, CDR2 FQNEAQ. This CDR3 is CASSLAVAGVGGGDTQYF. Here the CDR3 DNA reads TGTGCCAGCAGCTTAGCGGTAGCGGGGGTGGGGGGAGGAGATACGCAGTATTTT.

This chain joins TRBV6-5 and TRBJ1-4; D may be TRBD1 (6 bases). Germline V CDR1 and CDR2: MNHEY, SVGAGI. V shed 2 bases and J shed 7 bases, with 14 bases lying between them. CDR3 size: 15 residues. CDR3 sequence: CASSYKQGGFEKLFF. The DNA for the CDR3 is TGTGCCAGCAGTTACAAACAGGGAGGTTTTGAAAAACTGTTTTTT.

This clone is a singleton in its sample. The CDR3 bases are TGCGCCAGCAGCCGGGACACCACTGAAGCTTTCTTT. Amino acid sequence: CASSRDTTEAFF. V is TRBV10-1 and J is TRBJ1-1; D may be TRBD1 (6 bases). This CDR3 has 12 amino acids. V gave up 6 bases and J gave up 4 bases, with 9 bases separating them. CDR1 WNHNN and CDR2 SYGVQD come from the germline V gene (reference sequence).